This T cell receptor (beta chain) was found in a study of shared clonotypes between healthy human individuals. Positive CCR7 selection of CD45RO-negative cells yielded the naive CD8 cells, and terminally differentiated effector memory CD45RA+ cells were excluded. The method was immunoSEQ multiplex PCR; TCRdb's version includes in-frame clones alone and lacks a portion of them. Here the sample spans about 2 million clones, about 95% being singletons. J was trimmed by 2 bases and V by 4 bases; bases with no gene match: 5. The CDR3 runs to 16 residues. Per the germline V gene, CDR1 is SGHVS and CDR2 is FQNEAQ.

The source of this sequence is a man aged 18-30 years in good health. Sample: naive CD8+ T cells sorted from blood. The rearrangement joins TRBV7-8 to TRBJ2-3; 11 bases fit TRBD2. CDR3 protein: CASSSGTSGYTDTQYF. The CDR3 nucleotides are TGTGCCAGCAGCTCTGGGACTAGCGGCTACACAGATACGCAGTATTTT.